Given below is one T cell receptor (beta chain) in context. What it binds is not known. The data originate from a study of identical twins. General study points: Conclusions leaned on cross-sectional statistical analysis and did not track the same donors over time. Insertions ran lower in abundant cord blood beta clonotypes, though not in memory repertoires.

TCRdb reprocessed the 5' RACE reads via MiXCR and lists one record per CDR3 protein. This sample has roughly 720,000 distinct CDR3 sequences, with about 20% found just once. This sample also belongs to another study, concerning T cells expressing NK-cell markers.

The source is a woman between 18 and 30 years old in good health. Sequenced material: PBMCs.

The chain's CDR3 is CAIGRLVPGIYEQYF. In DNA, the CDR3 is TGTGCCATCGGGCGACTAGTCCCTGGGATCTACGAGCAGTACTTC. This rearrangement joins TRBV10-3 to TRBJ2-7; TRBD2 might be the D (6 bases). Germline V lookup: CDR1 ENHRY, CDR2 SYGVKD. The CDR3 is 15 residues long. V lost 8 bases and J lost 3, with 20 bases in between.